This TCR beta chain was sequenced for a study of blood T cell repertoires in COVID-19. Whole-study context: From the United States, Italy and Spain came samples of acute and convalescent COVID-19.

Using immunoSEQ multiplex PCR, the repertoire was profiled, and TCRdb retains in-frame clones only, with some absent. The sample includes 120,000 or so clones, about 88% of them seen just once. Germline CDR1 and CDR2: SGHAT and FQNNGV. The CDR3 runs 15 residues. V was cut by 3 bases and J by 6 bases, with 15 bases left in between. The receptor was derived from a human donor in a cohort sampled during active COVID-19. What was sequenced was peripheral blood. The J gene is TRBJ2-1, the V gene TRBV11-2, with a possible D match to TRBD1 (6 bases). The CDR3 DNA follows: TGTGCCAGCAGCTTGAGGACAGTCCACAGCAATGAGCAGTTCTTC. It specifies CASSLRTVHSNEQFF.